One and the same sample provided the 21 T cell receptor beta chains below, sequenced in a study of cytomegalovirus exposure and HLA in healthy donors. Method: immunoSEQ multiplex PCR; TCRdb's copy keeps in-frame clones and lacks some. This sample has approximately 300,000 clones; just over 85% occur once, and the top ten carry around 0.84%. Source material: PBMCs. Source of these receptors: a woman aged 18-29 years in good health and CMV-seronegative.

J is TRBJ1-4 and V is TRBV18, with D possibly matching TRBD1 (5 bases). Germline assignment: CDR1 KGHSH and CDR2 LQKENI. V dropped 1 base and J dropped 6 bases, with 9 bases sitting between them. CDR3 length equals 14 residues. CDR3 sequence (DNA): TGTGCCAGCTCACCACAGACAGCAGATGAAAAACTGTTTTTT. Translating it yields CASSPQTADEKLFF. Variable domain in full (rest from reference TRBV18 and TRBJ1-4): NAGVMQNPRHLVRRRGQEARLRCSPMKGHSHVYWYRQLPEEGLKFMVYLQKENIIDESGMPKERFSAEFPKEGPSILRIQQVVRGDSAAYFCASSPQTADEKLFFGSGTQLSVL.

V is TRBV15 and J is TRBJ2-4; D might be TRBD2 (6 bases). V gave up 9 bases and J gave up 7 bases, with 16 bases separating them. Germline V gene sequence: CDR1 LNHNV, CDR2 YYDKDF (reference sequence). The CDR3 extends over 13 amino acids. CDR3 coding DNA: TGTGCCACGGCGGGGACCGTGGGTAACATTCAGTACTTC. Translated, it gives CATAGTVGNIQYF.

CDR3 protein: CASSERVGGQHEQYF. The CDR3 DNA reads as TGTGCCAGCAGTGAGCGCGTGGGAGGGCAACACGAGCAGTACTTC. This sequence joins TRBV6-6 and TRBJ2-7; 7 bases are shared with TRBD2. The V and J ends lost 5 bases and 5 bases, in that order; junction bases with no gene match: 12. This CDR3 spans 15 amino acids. Looked up from germline, CDR1 is MNHNY and CDR2 is SVGAGI (reference sequence).

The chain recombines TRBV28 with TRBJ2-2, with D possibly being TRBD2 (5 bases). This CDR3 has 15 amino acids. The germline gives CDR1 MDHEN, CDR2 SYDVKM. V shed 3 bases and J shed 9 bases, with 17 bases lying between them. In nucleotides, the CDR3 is TGTGCCAGCAGTTTGGAGGCGGAAGGGCGAAGGGAGCTGTTTTTT. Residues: CASSLEAEGRRELFF.

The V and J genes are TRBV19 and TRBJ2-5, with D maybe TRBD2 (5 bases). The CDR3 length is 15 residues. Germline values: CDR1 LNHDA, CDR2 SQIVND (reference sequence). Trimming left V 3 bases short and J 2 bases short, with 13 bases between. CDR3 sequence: CASSMWAGGQETQYF. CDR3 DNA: TGTGCCAGTAGTATGTGGGCGGGCGGGCAAGAGACCCAGTACTTC. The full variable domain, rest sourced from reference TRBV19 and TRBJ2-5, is DGGITQSPKYLFRKEGQNVTLSCEQNLNHDAMYWYRQDPGQGLRLIYYSQIVNDFQKGDIAEGYSVSREKKESFPLTVTSAQKNPTAFYLCASSMWAGGQETQYFGPGTRLLVL.

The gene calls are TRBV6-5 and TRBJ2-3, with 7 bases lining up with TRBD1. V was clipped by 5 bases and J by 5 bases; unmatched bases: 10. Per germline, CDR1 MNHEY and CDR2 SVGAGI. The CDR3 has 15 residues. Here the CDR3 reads CASSRRDSRGDTQYF. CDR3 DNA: TGTGCCAGCAGTCGCCGGGACAGTCGAGGAGATACGCAGTATTTT.

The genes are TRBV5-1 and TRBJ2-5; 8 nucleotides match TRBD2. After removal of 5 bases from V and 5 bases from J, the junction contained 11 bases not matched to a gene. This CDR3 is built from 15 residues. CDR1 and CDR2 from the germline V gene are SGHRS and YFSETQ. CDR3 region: CASSNLGLVWETQYF. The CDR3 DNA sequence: TGCGCCAGCAGTAATTTGGGACTAGTGTGGGAGACCCAGTACTTC.

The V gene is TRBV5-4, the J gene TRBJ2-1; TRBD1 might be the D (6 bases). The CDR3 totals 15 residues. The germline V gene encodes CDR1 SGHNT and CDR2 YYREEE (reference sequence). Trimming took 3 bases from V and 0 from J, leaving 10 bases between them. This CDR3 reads CASSSQGSSYNEQFF. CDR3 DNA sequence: TGTGCCAGCAGCTCACAGGGAAGCTCCTACAATGAGCAGTTCTTC.

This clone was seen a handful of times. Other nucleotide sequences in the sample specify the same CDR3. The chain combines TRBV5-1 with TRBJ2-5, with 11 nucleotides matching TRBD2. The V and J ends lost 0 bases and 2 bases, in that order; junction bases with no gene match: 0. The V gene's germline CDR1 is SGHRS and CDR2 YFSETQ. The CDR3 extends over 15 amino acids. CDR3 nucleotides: TGCGCCAGCAGCTTGGGACTAGCGGGACAAGAGACCCAGTACTTC. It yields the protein CASSLGLAGQETQYF.

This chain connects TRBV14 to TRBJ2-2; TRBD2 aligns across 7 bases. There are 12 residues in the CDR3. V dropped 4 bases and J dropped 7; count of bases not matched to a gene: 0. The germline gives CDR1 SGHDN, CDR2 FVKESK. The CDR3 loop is CASSPGGGELFF. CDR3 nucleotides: TGTGCCAGCAGCCCGGGGGGCGGGGAGCTGTTTTTT. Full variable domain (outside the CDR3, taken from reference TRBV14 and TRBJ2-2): EAGVTQFPSHSVIEKGQTVTLRCDPISGHDNLYWYRRVMGKEIKFLLHFVKESKQDESGMPNNRFLAERTGGTYSTLKVQPAELEDSGVYFCASSPGGGELFFGEGSRLTVL.

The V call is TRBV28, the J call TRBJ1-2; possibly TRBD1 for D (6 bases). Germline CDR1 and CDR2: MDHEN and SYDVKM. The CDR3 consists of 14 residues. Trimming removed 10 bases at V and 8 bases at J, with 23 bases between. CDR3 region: CATPQGRGLKGYTF. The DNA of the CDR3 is TGTGCCACCCCACAGGGTCGGGGTCTGAAAGGCTACACCTTC.

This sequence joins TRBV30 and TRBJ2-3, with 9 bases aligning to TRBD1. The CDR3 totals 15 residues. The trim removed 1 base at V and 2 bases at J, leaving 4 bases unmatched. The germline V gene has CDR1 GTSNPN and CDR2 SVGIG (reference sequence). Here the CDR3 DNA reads TGTGCCTGGAGTGCCGGGACAGGGTCCACAGATACGCAGTATTTT. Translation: CAWSAGTGSTDTQYF.

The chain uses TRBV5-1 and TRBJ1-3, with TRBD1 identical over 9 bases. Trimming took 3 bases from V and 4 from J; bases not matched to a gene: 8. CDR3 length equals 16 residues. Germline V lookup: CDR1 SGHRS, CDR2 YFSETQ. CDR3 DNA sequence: TGCGCCAGCAGCTCTGAACAGGGGGCGCGGGGAAACACCATATATTTT. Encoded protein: CASSSEQGARGNTIYF.

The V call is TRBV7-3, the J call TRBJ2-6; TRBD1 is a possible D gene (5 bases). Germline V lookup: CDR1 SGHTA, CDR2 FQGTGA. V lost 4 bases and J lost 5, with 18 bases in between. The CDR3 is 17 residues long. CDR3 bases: TGTGCCAGCAGCTCCAAAGTAGGGCAGGGAAGGGCCAACGTCCTGACTTTC. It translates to CASSSKVGQGRANVLTF.

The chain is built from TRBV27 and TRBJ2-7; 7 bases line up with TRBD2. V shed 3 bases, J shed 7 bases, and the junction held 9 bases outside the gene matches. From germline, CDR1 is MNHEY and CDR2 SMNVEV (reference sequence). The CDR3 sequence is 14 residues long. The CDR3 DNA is TGTGCCAGCAGTTTGAGCCCCCTAGCGGTTGAGCAGTACTTC. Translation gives CASSLSPLAVEQYF.

CDR3 sequence (DNA): TGTGCCAGTTCCCCGGGACAGTCGAACACCGGGGAGCTGTTTTTT. Its protein product is CASSPGQSNTGELFF. This rearrangement joins TRBV7-3 to TRBJ2-2, with TRBD1 identical over 7 bases. V was pared by 9 bases and J by 0 bases, with 7 bases of the junction left unmatched. The germline gives CDR1 SGHTA, CDR2 FQGTGA. The CDR3 has 15 residues.

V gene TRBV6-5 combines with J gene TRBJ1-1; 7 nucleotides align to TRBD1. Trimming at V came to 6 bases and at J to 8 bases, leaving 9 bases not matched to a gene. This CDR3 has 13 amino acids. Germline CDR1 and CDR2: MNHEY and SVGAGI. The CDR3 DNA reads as TGTGCCAGCAGAACCACAGGGGCTCTGGAAGCTTTCTTT. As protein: CASRTTGALEAFF.

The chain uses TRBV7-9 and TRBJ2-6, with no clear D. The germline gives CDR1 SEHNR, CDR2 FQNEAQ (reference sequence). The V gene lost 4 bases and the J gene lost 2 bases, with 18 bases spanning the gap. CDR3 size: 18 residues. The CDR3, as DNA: TGTGCCAGCAGCTCCCTGGTACAGTCTTGGGCTGGGGCCAACGTCCTGACTTTC. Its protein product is CASSSLVQSWAGANVLTF. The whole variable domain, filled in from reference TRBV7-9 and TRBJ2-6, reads DTGVSQNPRHKITKRGQNVTFRCDPISEHNRLYWYRQTLGQGPEFLTYFQNEAQLEKSRLLSDRFSAERPKGSFSTLEIQRTEQGDSAMYLCASSSLVQSWAGANVLTFGAGSRLTVL.

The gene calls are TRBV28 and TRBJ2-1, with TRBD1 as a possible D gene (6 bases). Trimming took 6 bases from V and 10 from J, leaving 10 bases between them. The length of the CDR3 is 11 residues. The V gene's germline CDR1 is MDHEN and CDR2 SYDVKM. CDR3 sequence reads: CASSDRQEQFF. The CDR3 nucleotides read TGTGCCAGCAGCGACAGGCAAGAGCAGTTCTTC.

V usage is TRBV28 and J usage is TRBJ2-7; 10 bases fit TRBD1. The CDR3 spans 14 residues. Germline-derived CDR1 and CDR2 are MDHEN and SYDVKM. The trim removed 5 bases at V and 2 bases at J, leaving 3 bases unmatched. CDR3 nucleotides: TGTGCCAGCAGTGAGGGACAGGGGCCCTACGAGCAGTACTTC. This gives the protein CASSEGQGPYEQYF.

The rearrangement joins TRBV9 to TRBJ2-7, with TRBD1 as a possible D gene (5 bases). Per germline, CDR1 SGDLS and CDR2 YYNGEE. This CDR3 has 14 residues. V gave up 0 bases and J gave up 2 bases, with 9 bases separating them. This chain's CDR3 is CASSVEAGTYEQYF. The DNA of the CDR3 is TGTGCCAGCAGCGTAGAGGCAGGGACCTACGAGCAGTACTTC.